Shown below are 17 T cell receptor beta chains from a single sample sequenced in a study of graft-versus-host responses after intestinal transplantation. Clones were sequenced by immunoSEQ multiplex PCR, and TCRdb holds only the in-frame ones, with some missing. In the table there are around 90,000 clones, about 94% of which are singletons. These TCRs' antigens remain unknown. The source was unstimulated CD4+ T cells sorted from spleen or lymph node cells, collected before transplant. The receptors come from a human donor who was the organ donor for an intestinal transplant.

The chain employs TRBV27 and TRBJ1-1, with 11 bases lining up with TRBD1. The CDR3 loop spans 16 amino acids. CDR1 and CDR2 from the germline V gene are MNHEY and SMNVEV (reference sequence). V lost 5 bases, J lost 1 base, and 6 bases stayed unmatched. The DNA for the CDR3 is TGTGCCAGCAGTCCGGGACAGGGGGTAGGGAACACTGAAGCTTTCTTT. It is translated as CASSPGQGVGNTEAFF.

The J gene is TRBJ2-1, the V gene TRBV5-1; 7 nucleotides line up with TRBD2. V shed 2 bases, J shed 0 bases, and the junction held 5 bases outside the gene matches. This CDR3 region has 16 residues. The germline V gene has CDR1 SGHRS and CDR2 YFSETQ. CDR3 region: CASSFGGVSSYNEQFF. CDR3 sequence (DNA): TGCGCCAGCAGCTTTGGGGGGGTGAGCTCCTACAATGAGCAGTTCTTC. The whole variable domain, filled in from reference TRBV5-1 and TRBJ2-1, reads KAGVTQTPRYLIKTRGQQVTLSCSPISGHRSVSWYQQTPGQGLQFLFEYFSETQRNKGNFPGRFSGRQFSNSRSEMNVSTLELGDSALYLCASSFGGVSSYNEQFFGPGTRLTVL.

V is TRBV28 and J is TRBJ2-5, with 7 bases matching TRBD1. Per germline, CDR1 MDHEN and CDR2 SYDVKM. Trimming at V came to 2 bases and at J to 5 bases, leaving 5 bases not matched to a gene. The CDR3 has 14 residues. The CDR3 bases are TGTGCCAGCAGTTTACAAACAGGGGTGGAGACCCAGTACTTC. This sequence encodes CASSLQTGVETQYF.

The chain carries TRBV2 and TRBJ1-1; D unclear. The CDR3 consists of 14 residues. Germline CDR1 and CDR2: SNHLY and FYNNEI. The V gene lost 2 bases and the J gene lost 7 bases, with 14 bases spanning the gap. The CDR3 sequence: CASSENAPAYEAFF. The CDR3 DNA sequence: TGTGCCAGCAGTGAAAACGCACCGGCCTATGAAGCTTTCTTT.

V usage is TRBV29-1 and J usage is TRBJ2-1; no definite D call. Trimming removed 4 bases from V and 0 bases from J, with 7 bases in between. Per germline, CDR1 SQVTM and CDR2 ANQGSEA. The CDR3 length is 13 residues. As DNA, the CDR3 is TGCAGCGTTGGGCTTACCTCCTACAATGAGCAGTTCTTC. Encoded protein: CSVGLTSYNEQFF.

The chain carries TRBV7-2 and TRBJ2-3; D remains unclear. V shed 5 bases and J shed 0 bases, with 9 bases lying between them. The CDR3 has 14 amino acids. Germline V gene lookup returns CDR1 SGHTA and CDR2 FQGNSA. CDR3 nucleotides: TGTGCCAGCAGCCCCCGACGGAGCACAGATACGCAGTATTTT. As protein: CASSPRRSTDTQYF.

The V call is TRBV5-1, the J call TRBJ1-2; D is unresolved. The V end lost 4 bases, the J end lost 8 bases, and 9 bases lay between the germline ends. Germline V lookup: CDR1 SGHRS, CDR2 YFSETQ. The CDR3 runs 11 residues. In DNA, the CDR3 is TGCGCCAGCAGCCCGGGATACGGCTACACCTTC. Encoded protein: CASSPGYGYTF. The full variable domain, with the rest looked up from reference TRBV5-1 and TRBJ1-2, is KAGVTQTPRYLIKTRGQQVTLSCSPISGHRSVSWYQQTPGQGLQFLFEYFSETQRNKGNFPGRFSGRQFSNSRSEMNVSTLELGDSALYLCASSPGYGYTFGSGTRLTVV.

This chain uses TRBV6-1 with TRBJ2-7; D not certain. Germline values: CDR1 MNHNS, CDR2 SASEGT. CDR3 size: 15 residues. The V gene lost 3 bases and the J gene lost 4 bases, with 16 bases spanning the gap. CDR3 sequence reads: CASSDQPGSTYEQYF. CDR3 DNA sequence: TGTGCCAGCAGTGACCAACCAGGTTCGACGTACGAGCAGTACTTC.

This chain joins TRBV7-9 and TRBJ1-2; D is possibly TRBD1 (6 bases). V lost 1 base, J lost 3 bases, and 9 bases lay in between. Germline V lookup: CDR1 SEHNR, CDR2 FQNEAQ (reference sequence). The CDR3 is made up of 14 amino acids. DNA for the CDR3: TGTGCCAGCAGCTTAGTGGGACAAGACTATGGCTACACCTTC. Its translation: CASSLVGQDYGYTF.

The rearrangement joins TRBV10-3 to TRBJ1-2, with 10 bases lining up with TRBD1. Looked up from germline, CDR1 is ENHRY and CDR2 is SYGVKD. The CDR3 extends over 22 amino acids. J was trimmed by 4 bases and V by 4 bases; bases with no gene match: 27. This chain's CDR3 is CAISVTQKSALFGTGASYGYTF. The CDR3 nucleotides read TGTGCCATCAGTGTAACCCAGAAATCTGCCCTGTTTGGGACAGGGGCATCCTATGGCTACACCTTC.

The V gene is TRBV5-1, the J gene TRBJ1-2, with D unresolved. The CDR3 runs to 13 residues. Germline V gene lookup returns CDR1 SGHRS and CDR2 YFSETQ. The V and J ends lost 4 bases and 6 bases respectively, with 13 bases between them. CDR3 DNA sequence: TGCGCCAGCAGCCCGGAAGTAGTCCATGGCTACACCTTC. Protein: CASSPEVVHGYTF.

The chain uses TRBV7-8 and TRBJ1-6; D possibly corresponds to TRBD1 (6 bases). The germline V gene has CDR1 SGHVS and CDR2 FQNEAQ. V was cut by 5 bases and J by 8 bases, with 13 bases left in between. CDR3 size: 14 residues. The CDR3 sequence: CASSATGSDSPLHF. Written as DNA, the CDR3 is TGTGCCAGCAGCGCAACAGGGTCCGATTCACCCCTCCACTTT.

V gene TRBV5-1 combines with J gene TRBJ1-6, with D perhaps TRBD1 (5 bases). The CDR3 sequence is 16 residues long. Germline loops: CDR1 SGHRS, CDR2 YFSETQ. The V end was cut by 0 bases, the J end by 0 bases, with 7 bases between. This CDR3 reads CASSLVGGSYNSPLHF. The DNA for the CDR3 is TGCGCCAGCAGCTTGGTGGGGGGCTCCTATAATTCACCCCTCCACTTT. Based on the CDR3 plus reference TRBV5-1 and TRBJ1-6, the full variable domain is KAGVTQTPRYLIKTRGQQVTLSCSPISGHRSVSWYQQTPGQGLQFLFEYFSETQRNKGNFPGRFSGRQFSNSRSEMNVSTLELGDSALYLCASSLVGGSYNSPLHFGNGTRLTVT.

The genes are TRBV11-2 and TRBJ2-7, with unresolved D. The V and J ends lost 3 bases and 9 bases respectively, with 18 bases between them. The CDR3 spans 14 residues. Germline CDR1 SGHAT, CDR2 FQNNGV. CDR3 nucleotide sequence: TGTGCCAGCAGCTTTTCCCCCAGCAGCCCAGGGCAGTACTTC. Encoded protein: CASSFSPSSPGQYF.

The genes are TRBV5-1 and TRBJ2-3, with D possibly being TRBD2 (6 bases). Trimming removed 0 bases from V and 0 bases from J, with 20 bases in between. CDR3 length: 19 amino acids. The germline gives CDR1 SGHRS, CDR2 YFSETQ. CDR3 protein: CASSLAPRLAGGSTDTQYF. CDR3 sequence (DNA): TGCGCCAGCAGCTTGGCCCCAAGACTCGCAGGAGGGAGCACAGATACGCAGTATTTT.

This sequence joins TRBV5-6 and TRBJ2-3; 7 bases line up with TRBD2. Germline CDR1 and CDR2: SGHDT and YYEEEE. The CDR3 is 14 residues long. The junction had 0 bases not matched to a gene; V was cut back by 2 bases and J by 0 bases. The CDR3 bases are TGTGCCAGCAGCTTTAGCGGGAGCACAGATACGCAGTATTTT. It translates to CASSFSGSTDTQYF. The whole variable domain, remainder taken from reference TRBV5-6 and TRBJ2-3, is DAGVTQSPTHLIKTRGQQVTLRCSPKSGHDTVSWYQQALGQGPQFIFQYYEEEERQRGNFPDRFSGHQFPNYSSELNVNALLLGDSALYLCASSFSGSTDTQYFGPGTRLTVL.

The chain recombines TRBV18 with TRBJ1-2; TRBD1 might be the D (6 bases). V was trimmed by 1 base and J by 4 bases, leaving 7 bases between them. CDR1 is KGHSH and CDR2 is LQKENI in the germline V gene. This CDR3 is 13 amino acids long. In nucleotides, the CDR3 is TGTGCCAGCTCACCACAGGGGGGCTATGGCTACACCTTC. Its translation is CASSPQGGYGYTF.